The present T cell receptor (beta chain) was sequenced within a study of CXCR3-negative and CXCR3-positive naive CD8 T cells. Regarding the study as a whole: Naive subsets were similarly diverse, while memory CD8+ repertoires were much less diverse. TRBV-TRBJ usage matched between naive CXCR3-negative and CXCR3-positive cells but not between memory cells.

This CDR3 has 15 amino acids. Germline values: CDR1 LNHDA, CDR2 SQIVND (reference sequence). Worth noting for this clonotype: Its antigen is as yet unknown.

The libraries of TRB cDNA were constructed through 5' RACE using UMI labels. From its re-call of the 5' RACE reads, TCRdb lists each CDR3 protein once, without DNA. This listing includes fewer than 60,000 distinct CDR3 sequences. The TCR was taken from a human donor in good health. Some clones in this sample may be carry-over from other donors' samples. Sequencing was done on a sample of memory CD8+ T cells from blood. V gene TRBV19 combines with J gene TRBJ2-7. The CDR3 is CASSSVRTGPNEQYF.